The sample holds a few counts of the clone carrying this T cell receptor beta chain. CDR1 KGHSH and CDR2 LQKENI come from the germline V gene. The CDR3 is 16 residues long. The J segment lost 5 bases and the V segment lost 1 base, leaving 4 bases of the junction unmatched. This record belongs to a study of blood T cell repertoires in COVID-19. Authors' methods: Reference gene primers were amplified, and this amplification served to estimate nucleated cell counts. Assay used: immunoSEQ multiplex PCR; TCRdb lists only in-frame clones, some missing. V, J and clone size are taken as reported in that table, and D and trimming were inferred from the DNA itself. In the table there are approximately 310,000 clones, around 87% of which are singletons.

The clonotype originates from a woman aged 50 to 60 who had recovered from COVID-19. Sequencing was done on a sample of peripheral blood. The J gene is TRBJ2-2, the V gene TRBV18, with 10 bases matching TRBD2. This CDR3 reads CASSPRASGSTGELFF. Here the CDR3 DNA reads TGTGCCAGCTCACCACGGGCTAGCGGGAGTACCGGGGAGCTGTTTTTT.